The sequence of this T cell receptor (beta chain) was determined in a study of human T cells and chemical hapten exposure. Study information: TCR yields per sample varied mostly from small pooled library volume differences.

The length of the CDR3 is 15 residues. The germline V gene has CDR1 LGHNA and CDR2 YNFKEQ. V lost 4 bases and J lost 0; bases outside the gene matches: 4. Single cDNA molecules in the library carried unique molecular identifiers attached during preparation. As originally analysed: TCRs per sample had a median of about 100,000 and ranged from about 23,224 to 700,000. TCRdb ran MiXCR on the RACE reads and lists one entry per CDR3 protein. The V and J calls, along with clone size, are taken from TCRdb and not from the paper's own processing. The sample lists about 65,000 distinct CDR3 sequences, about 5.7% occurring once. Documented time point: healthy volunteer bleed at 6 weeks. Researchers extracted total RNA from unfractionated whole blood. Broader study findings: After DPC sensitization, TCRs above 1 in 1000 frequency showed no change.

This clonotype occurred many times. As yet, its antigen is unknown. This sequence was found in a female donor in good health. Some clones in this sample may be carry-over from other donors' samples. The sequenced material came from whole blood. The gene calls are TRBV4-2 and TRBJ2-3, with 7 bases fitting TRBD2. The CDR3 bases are TGTGCCAGCAGCCCGCTAGCGGCTAGCACAGATACGCAGTATTTT. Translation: CASSPLAASTDTQYF.